This TCR beta chain is from a study of T cells expressing NK-cell markers. Overall study: Each TCR beta repertoire originated in sorted T cells that were CD3+CD56+NKG2C+, CD3+CD56+NKG2C- or CD3+CD56-NKG2C+.

Study-wide results and caveats: Leadership of the CD3+CD56-NKG2C+ fraction also belonged to these clonotypes in several donors.

Each CDR3 protein gets one entry in TCRdb, which reprocessed the 5' RACE reads and gives no DNA. The listing contains roughly 180,000 distinct CDR3 sequences. A note on this clonotype: As yet, its antigen is unknown.

Sequencing was done on a sample of blood T cells: a sorted CD56 or NKG2C T cell subset, CD4+ or CD8+ T cells, or bulk PBMC T cells (not recorded which). The clonotype comes from a woman between 18 and 70 years old in good health.

The CDR3 reads CASSQEVKASSYEQYF. The V and J genes are TRBV4-2 and TRBJ2-7. From germline, CDR1 is LGHNA and CDR2 YNFKEQ. This CDR3 spans 16 amino acids.